A single T cell receptor beta chain is shown here with its context. Antigen specificity is unknown. Trimming removed 8 bases from V and 6 bases from J, with 17 bases in between. The CDR3 is made up of 14 amino acids. Germline values: CDR1 SGHTA, CDR2 FQGNSA. These data are taken from a study of T-cell memory formation after mild COVID-19. Study overall: TCR clusters showed largely donor specificity. Overall study results and limits: Memory cells collected pre-infection included some clones that later responded, suggesting cross-reactive memory joined. Contracting CD4+ clones lay largely in CM and EM, with CD8+ ones residing in EMRA. CD4/CD8 balance held among clones contracting day 15 to 85, and later expanders leaned CD4+.

TCRdb reanalysed the 5' RACE reads using MiXCR and keeps one entry per CDR3 protein. The sample includes under 400,000 distinct CDR3 sequences, around 28% of them seen just once. The TCR sequence derives from an adult woman who had mild COVID-19 (a few samples of this study predate the infection). Cell type and time point are not known. V is TRBV7-2 and J is TRBJ2-1; D may be TRBD2 (6 bases). The specimen was PBMCs or a T cell subset sorted from them (not recorded which). The CDR3 loop reads CASVVSLGGNEQFF. The DNA for the CDR3 is TGTGCCAGCGTCGTCTCCCTCGGGGGCAATGAGCAGTTCTTC.